A single sample gave rise to the 22 T cell receptor beta chains below, sequenced in a study of vaccination effects on CD4 cells after COVID-19. Assay used: immunoSEQ multiplex PCR; TCRdb lists only in-frame clones, some missing. Of more than 35,000 clones in the sample, 55% to 80% were seen once. For these TCRs, the target antigens are not known. When less than 11 days of culture had elapsed, CD4+ T cells were isolated. Sequenced material: CD4+ T cells from PBMCs cultured without peptide, taken before COVID-19 vaccination. These receptors originate from a human donor who received a COVID-19 vaccine.

This clone has only one observation. The rearrangement links TRBV5-1 to TRBJ1-1, with D unclear. Germline CDR1 and CDR2: SGHRS and YFSETQ. The CDR3 consists of 15 residues. Deletions cut 4 bases from V and 0 bases from J, with 13 bases between. The DNA for the CDR3 is TGCGCCAGCAGCCCAAACCCACATCTGAACACTGAAGCTTTCTTT. Its protein is CASSPNPHLNTEAFF.

The gene calls are TRBV18 and TRBJ2-7; no reliable D call. This CDR3 comprises 16 residues. CDR1 and CDR2 (germline): KGHSH, LQKENI. The V end was cut by 1 base, the J end by 2 bases, with 15 bases between. CDR3 sequence reads: CASSPQVATDTYEQYF. The CDR3 DNA reads as TGTGCCAGCTCACCACAGGTGGCGACTGACACCTACGAGCAGTACTTC.

This clone was found once. The chain joins TRBV6-5 to TRBJ2-1; 10 bases line up with TRBD2. With V trimmed by 4 bases and J by 4 bases, 1 base remained unmatched. Per the germline V gene, CDR1 is MNHEY and CDR2 is SVGAGI. The CDR3 has 14 residues. The CDR3 nucleotides are TGTGCCAGCAGTTCTAGCGGGAGATACAATGAGCAGTTCTTC. It encodes CASSSSGRYNEQFF.

The gene calls are TRBV20-1 and TRBJ1-4; tentative D call: TRBD1 (5 bases). The CDR3 has 13 amino acids. Trimming left V 3 bases short and J 8 bases short, with 13 bases between. The germline CDR1 and CDR2 sequences are DFQATT and SNEGSKA (reference sequence). The DNA of the CDR3 is TGCAGTGCTAGTGTAGGGGACGGGGAAAAACTGTTTTTT. It translates to CSASVGDGEKLFF.

This clone has only a few counts. The gene calls are TRBV9 and TRBJ2-2; 7 bases map to TRBD1. With 4 bases clipped from V and 5 bases from J, the junction kept 8 bases outside the gene matches. Germline V lookup: CDR1 SGDLS, CDR2 YYNGEE. The length of the CDR3 is 15 residues. CDR3 region: CASSIGTVGTGELFF. CDR3 bases: TGTGCCAGCAGCATCGGGACAGTTGGTACCGGGGAGCTGTTTTTT. The full variable domain, with the rest looked up from reference TRBV9 and TRBJ2-2, is DSGVTQTPKHLITATGQRVTLRCSPRSGDLSVYWYQQSLDQGLQFLIQYYNGEERAKGNILERFSAQQFPDLHSELNLSSLELGDSALYFCASSIGTVGTGELFFGEGSRLTVL.

The rearrangement uses TRBV6-5 and TRBJ1-1; TRBD1 matches at 7 bases. Germline assignment: CDR1 MNHEY and CDR2 SVGAGI. The CDR3 covers 14 residues. V was clipped by 6 bases and J by 1 base; unmatched bases: 5. This chain's CDR3 is CASSRGDRNTEAFF. In DNA, the CDR3 is TGTGCCAGCAGCCGCGGGGACAGGAACACTGAAGCTTTCTTT.

The chain joins TRBV5-1 to TRBJ2-1, with D maybe TRBD2 (6 bases). Trimming cost V 0 bases and J 4 bases, with 11 bases left between them. The CDR3 covers 15 residues. Germline V gives CDR1 SGHRS, CDR2 YFSETQ. In DNA form, the CDR3 reads TGCGCCAGCAGCTTGGGGGGGGACTTTTACAATGAGCAGTTCTTC. This codes for CASSLGGDFYNEQFF.

This clone showed up just a few times. V usage is TRBV3-1 (or the pseudogene TRBV3-2) and J usage is TRBJ2-7; D is ambiguous. The ends were cut back, 4 bases at V and 0 bases at J, with 13 bases in the middle. Germline V gene sequence: CDR1 LGHDT, CDR2 YNNKEL (reference sequence). CDR3 length equals 15 residues. The CDR3 is CASSPGVAISYEQYF. The CDR3 nucleotides are TGTGCCAGCAGCCCTGGGGTGGCCATCTCCTACGAGCAGTACTTC.

This clone was seen just once. V usage is TRBV5-1 and J usage is TRBJ1-6, with TRBD1 as a possible D gene (5 bases). The CDR3 length is 16 residues. The germline CDR1 and CDR2 sequences are SGHRS and YFSETQ. Deletions cut 0 bases from V and 4 bases from J, with 11 bases between. The CDR3 loop is CASSLAGGRYNSPLHF. The CDR3 DNA reads TGCGCCAGCAGCTTGGCGGGGGGACGTTATAATTCACCCCTCCACTTT. The full variable domain, its missing parts supplied by reference TRBV5-1 and TRBJ1-6, is KAGVTQTPRYLIKTRGQQVTLSCSPISGHRSVSWYQQTPGQGLQFLFEYFSETQRNKGNFPGRFSGRQFSNSRSEMNVSTLELGDSALYLCASSLAGGRYNSPLHFGNGTRLTVT.

This rearrangement joins TRBV10-2 to TRBJ2-6; TRBD1 might be the D (5 bases). Germline lookup yields CDR1 WSHSY and CDR2 SAAADI. This CDR3 spans 17 amino acids. Trimming removed 2 bases at V and 1 base at J, with 12 bases between. This CDR3 reads CASSERPRESGANVLTF. DNA of the CDR3: TGCGCCAGCAGTGAGCGACCCAGGGAATCTGGGGCCAACGTCCTGACTTTC.

The V call is TRBV6-7, the J call TRBJ2-7, with D uncertain. TRBV6-7 is reported as an ORF; its role is uncertain. Trimming took 2 bases from V and 2 from J, leaving 7 bases between them. The CDR3 loop spans 13 amino acids. Here the CDR3 DNA reads TGTGCCAGCAGTTACCGGTACACCTACGAGCAGTACTTC. Protein product: CASSYRYTYEQYF.

The rearrangement links TRBV18 to TRBJ1-1; tentative D call: TRBD1 (5 bases). This CDR3 has 15 amino acids. Germline CDR1 KGHSH, CDR2 LQKENI. Trimming left V 2 bases short and J 1 base short, with 11 bases between. Here the CDR3 DNA reads TGTGCCAGCTCACCATATTCAGGACAGAACACTGAAGCTTTCTTT. Its protein product is CASSPYSGQNTEAFF.

The gene calls are TRBV12-5 and TRBJ2-3, with D possibly TRBD2 on 6 matching bases. Trimming shortened V by 6 bases and J by 2 bases, and 12 bases separated the two germline ends. The CDR3 is 14 residues long. Germline CDR1 and CDR2: LGHNT and FRNRAP. In DNA form, the CDR3 reads TGTGCTAGTGGCCCTCGGACTAACACAGATACGCAGTATTTT. Its protein product is CASGPRTNTDTQYF.

The V gene is TRBV2, the J gene TRBJ1-4; 10 bases match TRBD1. The CDR3 has 13 residues. Germline V gives CDR1 SNHLY, CDR2 FYNNEI. Trimming removed 11 bases from V and 6 bases from J; junction bases left unmatched: 6. The CDR3 bases are TGTGCCCGAGAGGACAGGGGGGATGAAAAACTGTTTTTT. It specifies CAREDRGDEKLFF.

This chain joins TRBV10-1 and TRBJ1-2; D gene unclear. V shed 3 bases and J shed 2 bases, with 10 bases lying between them. CDR3 size: 14 residues. CDR1 and CDR2 (germline): WNHNN, SYGVQD (reference sequence). The CDR3 reads CASSDGGQNYGYTF. CDR3 nucleotides: TGCGCCAGCAGTGATGGAGGTCAGAACTATGGCTACACCTTC.

The chain is built from TRBV6-5 and TRBJ2-7; the D call may be TRBD1 or TRBD2 (5 bases each). Germline values: CDR1 MNHEY, CDR2 SVGAGI. The V and J ends lost 1 base and 3 bases respectively, with 10 bases between them. The CDR3 has 14 residues. In DNA form, the CDR3 reads TGTGCCAGCAGTTACTTCAGGGAGTTCTACGAGCAGTACTTC. This translates into CASSYFREFYEQYF.

The rearrangement joins TRBV5-1 to TRBJ1-4; D possibly corresponds to TRBD1 (5 bases). In germline, CDR1 is SGHRS, CDR2 YFSETQ. V gave up 5 bases and J gave up 7 bases, with 15 bases separating them. The CDR3 consists of 14 residues. The CDR3 DNA is TGCGCCAGCAGTCGAAGGGGTGGTAGTGAAAAACTGTTTTTT. This gives the protein CASSRRGGSEKLFF.

The chain combines TRBV5-5 with TRBJ1-1, with 7 bases identical to TRBD1. The CDR3 covers 13 residues. V dropped 4 bases and J dropped 9; count of bases not matched to a gene: 9. Germline V CDR1 and CDR2: SGHKS, YYEKEE (reference sequence). In DNA form, the CDR3 reads TGTGCCAGCAGCGGAGTGACAGGGCGGAAAGCTTTCTTT. Its translation: CASSGVTGRKAFF.

V is TRBV27 and J is TRBJ2-1; the match to TRBD2 covers 10 bases. The CDR3 has 16 amino acids. The J segment lost 6 bases and the V segment lost 4 bases, leaving 9 bases of the junction unmatched. Germline-derived CDR1 and CDR2 are MNHEY and SMNVEV (reference sequence). The CDR3 nucleotides read TGTGCCAGCAGTTCCCCGAGCGGGAGGGCGGTCAATGAGCAGTTCTTC. The encoded protein is CASSSPSGRAVNEQFF.

The rearrangement uses TRBV29-1 and TRBJ1-2, with D maybe TRBD1 (5 bases). The V gene lost 7 bases and the J gene lost 9 bases, with 18 bases spanning the gap. This CDR3 is 12 amino acids long. Germline V gene lookup returns CDR1 SQVTM and CDR2 ANQGSEA. The CDR3, as DNA: TGCAGCGCCGGGACGGACGACTTCAGCTACACCTTC. Protein: CSAGTDDFSYTF. The whole variable domain, remainder taken from reference TRBV29-1 and TRBJ1-2, is SAVISQKPSRDICQRGTSLTIQCQVDSQVTMMFWYRQQPGQSLTLIATANQGSEATYESGFVIDKFPISRPNLTFSTLTVSNMSPEDSSIYLCSAGTDDFSYTFGSGTRLTVV.

This sequence joins TRBV7-2 and TRBJ2-1, with D possibly being TRBD1 (6 bases). From germline, CDR1 is SGHTA and CDR2 FQGNSA. The CDR3 has 14 residues. Trimming stripped 4 bases from V and 8 bases from J, with 15 bases between. The CDR3 DNA follows: TGTGCCAGCAGCTCTTCCGGGACAATCCATGAGCAGTTCTTC. Its translation is CASSSSGTIHEQFF.

This sequence joins TRBV6-6 and TRBJ1-1; possible D gene TRBD1, 5 bases. Trimming took off 6 bases at V and 5 bases at J, with 10 bases between the two ends. Germline V gene data show CDR1 as MNHNY and CDR2 as SVGAGI (reference sequence). This CDR3 has 12 amino acids. The CDR3 loop is CASRGPKTEAFF. CDR3 sequence (DNA): TGTGCCAGCAGGGGGCCGAAGACTGAAGCTTTCTTT.